This is a list of T cell receptor beta chains from one sample in a study of cytomegalovirus exposure and HLA in healthy donors. Here immunoSEQ multiplex PCR was the method, and the copy in TCRdb shows in-frame clones only, minus some. The table lists around 140,000 clones, 78% of them singletons, with 2.5% to 3% in the top ten. The specimen was PBMCs. The receptors originated from a female donor in good health and CMV-seronegative. The CDR3 runs from the conserved cysteine through the conserved F or W. D genes are given only for firm matches. Not all rows give a size; the values are once, few, many and, for expanded clones, a class.

>TRBJ2-2|TRBV7-9|TRBD1|NA
CASSLSTGIAGELFF
TGTGCCAGCAGCTTATCGACAGGGATCGCCGGGGAGCTGTTTTTT
>TRBJ2-7|TRBV4-1|NA|NA
CASSQEPGTSYEQYF
TGCGCCAGCAGCCAAGAACCGGGAACCTCCTACGAGCAGTACTTC
>TRBJ2-7|TRBV5-1|NA|NA
CASSLGWGDEQYF
TGCGCCAGCAGCTTGGGGTGGGGCGACGAGCAGTACTTC
>TRBJ1-2|TRBV28|NA|once
CASSTGTIYGYTF
TGTGCCAGCAGCACCGGGACTATCTATGGCTACACCTTC
>TRBJ2-2|TRBV5-4|NA|NA
CASSGSGVGELFF
TGTGCCAGCAGCGGATCGGGGGTCGGGGAGCTGTTTTTT
>TRBJ1-2|TRBV28|NA|NA
CASNRVDYGYTF
TGTGCCAGCAACAGGGTCGACTATGGCTACACCTTC
>TRBJ2-3|TRBV5-1|TRBD2|NA
CASSTSGWADTQYF
TGCGCCTCCTCGACTAGCGGGTGGGCAGATACGCAGTATTTT
>TRBJ1-2|TRBV27|NA|NA
CASSLQVSGYGYTF
TGTGCCAGCAGTCTTCAAGTCTCCGGCTATGGCTACACCTTC
>TRBJ1-2|TRBV4-1|NA|NA
CASSQPGGRTNYGYPF
TGCGCCAGCAGCCAACCCGGGGGACGGACTAACTATGGCTACCCCTTC
>TRBJ2-7|TRBV6-1|TRBD1|few
CASRQGDEQYF
TGTGCCAGCAGGCAGGGGGACGAGCAGTACTTC
>TRBJ1-2|TRBV27|NA|NA
CASSLSRLNYGYPF
TGTGCCAGCAGTTTATCGAGGCTGAACTATGGCTACCCCTTC
>TRBJ2-7|TRBV18|TRBD1|few
CASSPAGQGYEQYF
TGTGCCAGCTCACCCGCGGGACAGGGCTACGAGCAGTACTTC
>TRBJ2-3|TRBV30|NA|NA
CAWSVLAAGTDTQYF
TGTGCCTGGAGTGTTCTGGCGGCGGGCACAGATACGCAGTATTTT
>TRBJ1-2|TRBV2|NA|NA
CASSENSYGYTF
TGTGCCAGCAGTGAAAACAGCTATGGCTACACCTTC
>TRBJ1-2|TRBV4-3|TRBD1|few
CASSGGGFGYTF
TGCGCCAGCAGCGGAGGGGGCTTTGGCTACACCTTC
>TRBJ2-7|TRBV5-4|TRBD2|NA
CASSRGSAGGGHEQYF
TGTGCCAGCAGCCGAGGCTCGGCGGGAGGAGGTCACGAGCAGTACTTC
>TRBJ1-3|TRBV28|NA|NA
CASSAGGSGNTIYF
TGTGCCAGCAGTGCGGGGGGCTCTGGAAACACCATATATTTT
>TRBJ1-4|TRBV6-5|NA|once
CASRPTERGEKLFF
TGTGCCAGCAGGCCCACGGAACGGGGGGAAAAACTGTTTTTT
>TRBJ2-7|TRBV27|NA|few
CASSGRSSEQYF
TGTGCCAGCAGTGGTAGGAGCTCCGAGCAGTACTTC
>TRBJ2-6|TRBV19|NA|NA
CASSLAGANGANVLTF
TGTGCCAGTAGTCTGGCAGGGGCGAATGGGGCCAACGTCCTGACTTTC
>TRBJ1-5|TRBV9|NA|few
CASSVDPYSNQPQHF
TGTGCCAGCAGCGTAGATCCGTATAGCAATCAGCCCCAGCATTTT
>TRBJ2-4|TRBV6-1|TRBD1|NA
CASRDRAENIQYF
TGTGCCAGCAGGGACAGGGCAGAAAACATTCAGTACTTC
>TRBJ1-1|TRBV9|NA|NA
CASSVVPGNTEAFF
TGTGCCAGCAGCGTAGTCCCAGGAAACACTGAAGCTTTCTTT
>TRBJ1-1|TRBV28|NA|few
CASSLPLGQAFF
TGTGCCAGCAGTTTACCCTTGGGCCAAGCTTTCTTT
>TRBJ2-3|TRBV6-1|NA|NA
CASSGPTRFTDTQYF
TGTGCCAGCAGTGGTCCGACTAGATTCACAGATACGCAGTATTTT
>TRBJ2-1|TRBV5-6|TRBD2|NA
CASSFLAGGAYNEQFF
TGTGCCAGCAGCTTTTTGGCGGGAGGCGCCTACAATGAGCAGTTCTTC
>TRBJ2-1|TRBV11-2|NA|NA
CASSAGISYNEQFF
TGTGCCAGCAGCGCCGGGATATCCTACAATGAGCAGTTCTTC
>TRBJ1-2|TRBV6-5|TRBD1|NA
CASKDRGLNYGYTF
TGTGCCAGCAAAGACAGGGGGCTTAACTATGGCTACACCTTC
>TRBJ2-7|TRBV28|TRBD2|NA
CASSLPGGFYEQYF
TGTGCCAGCAGTTTACCGGGAGGGTTCTACGAGCAGTACTTC
>TRBJ2-2|TRBV9|TRBD2|NA
CASSVAGLAGRTGELFF
TGTGCCAGCAGCGTCGCCGGACTAGCGGGACGTACCGGGGAGCTGTTTTTT
>TRBJ1-1|TRBV30|NA|few
CAWNSNTEAFF
TGTGCCTGGAATAGTAACACTGAAGCTTTCTTT
>TRBJ2-5|TRBV6-6|NA|once
CASSRPGTRGGETQYF
TGTGCCAGCAGTCGCCCCGGGACTCGTGGGGGGGAGACCCAGTACTTC
>TRBJ2-5|TRBV7-3|NA|once
CASSPGQSIQETQYF
TGTGCCAGCAGCCCAGGACAGTCTATTCAAGAGACCCAGTACTTC
>TRBJ2-1|TRBV30|TRBD1|NA
CAWTGQGFWHEQFF
TGTGCCTGGACGGGACAGGGGTTTTGGCATGAGCAGTTCTTC
>TRBJ1-2|TRBV19|NA|NA
CASSIVLGYGYTF
TGTGCCAGTAGTATTGTCCTAGGCTATGGCTACACCTTC
>TRBJ2-7|TRBV29-1|NA|NA
CSVDSWTDSREQYF
TGCAGCGTTGATAGTTGGACGGACTCGAGAGAGCAGTACTTC
>TRBJ2-1|TRBV5-1|TRBD2|few
CASTPGLAGGGREQFF
TGCGCCAGCACCCCGGGGCTAGCGGGAGGAGGGCGTGAGCAGTTCTTC
>TRBJ2-1|TRBV14|NA|NA
CASSQGGHNEQFF
TGTGCCAGCAGCCAAGGAGGCCACAATGAGCAGTTCTTC
>TRBJ1-3|TRBV27|NA|NA
CASSLYWGGNTIYF
TGTGCCAGCAGTTTATACTGGGGGGGGAACACCATATATTTT
>TRBJ2-7|TRBV30|NA|NA
CAWGSGASYEQYF
TGTGCCTGGGGCTCTGGGGCCTCCTACGAGCAGTACTTC
>TRBJ1-1|TRBV7-6|NA|NA
CASSFGQGTEAFF
TGTGCCAGCAGCTTCGGTCAGGGGACTGAAGCTTTCTTT
>TRBJ2-7|TRBV21-1|NA|NA
CASSTKREAPVSPYEQYF
TGTGCCAGCAGCACTAAGCGGGAGGCTCCGGTCAGCCCCTACGAGCAGTACTTC
>TRBJ2-3|TRBV27|TRBD2|NA
CASSLSTGLALADTQYF
TGTGCCAGCAGTTTATCGACGGGACTAGCGCTGGCAGATACGCAGTATTTT
>TRBJ1-1|TRBV5-4|NA|NA
CASSFGGNTEAFF
TGTGCCAGCAGTTTCGGTGGGAACACTGAAGCTTTCTTT
>TRBJ1-2|TRBV28|NA|NA
CASSSDMIYGYTF
TGTGCCAGCAGTTCCGACATGATCTATGGCTACACCTTC
>TRBJ1-5|TRBV27|NA|few
CASSSSGVQQPQHF
TGTGCCAGCAGTTCCTCCGGAGTGCAGCAGCCCCAGCATTTT
>TRBJ1-2|TRBV5-1|TRBD1|NA
CASRGTGGHYGYTF
TGCGCCAGCAGGGGGACAGGGGGACACTATGGCTACACCTTC
>TRBJ1-1|TRBV7-9|NA|NA
CASSPAGEAFF
TGTGCCAGCAGCCCCGCGGGTGAAGCTTTCTTT